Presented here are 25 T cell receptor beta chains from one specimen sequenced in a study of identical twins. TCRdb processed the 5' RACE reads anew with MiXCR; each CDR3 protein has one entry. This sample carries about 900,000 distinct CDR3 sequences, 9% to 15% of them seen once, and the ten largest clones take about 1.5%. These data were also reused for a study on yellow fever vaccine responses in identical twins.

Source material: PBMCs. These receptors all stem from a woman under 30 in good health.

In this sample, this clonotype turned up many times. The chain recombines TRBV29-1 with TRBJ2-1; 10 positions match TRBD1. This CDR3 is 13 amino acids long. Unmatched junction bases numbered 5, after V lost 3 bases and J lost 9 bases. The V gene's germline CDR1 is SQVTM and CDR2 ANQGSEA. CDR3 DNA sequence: TGCAGCGTTGATGGGACAGGGGTGGGTGAGCAGTTCTTC. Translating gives CSVDGTGVGEQFF.

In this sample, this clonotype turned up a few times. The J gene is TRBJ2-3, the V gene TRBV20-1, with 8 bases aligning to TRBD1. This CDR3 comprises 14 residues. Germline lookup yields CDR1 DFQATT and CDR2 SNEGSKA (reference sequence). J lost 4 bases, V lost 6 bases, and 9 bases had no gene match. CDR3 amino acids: CSAIDPQGADTQYF. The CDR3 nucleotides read TGCAGTGCAATCGACCCACAGGGGGCAGATACGCAGTATTTT.

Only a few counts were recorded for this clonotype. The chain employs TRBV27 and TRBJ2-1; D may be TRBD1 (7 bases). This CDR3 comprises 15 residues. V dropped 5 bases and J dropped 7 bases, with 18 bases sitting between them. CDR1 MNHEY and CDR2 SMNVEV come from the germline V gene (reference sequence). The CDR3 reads CASSVDRRGRNEQFF. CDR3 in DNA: TGTGCCAGCAGTGTGGACAGGAGGGGCAGGAATGAGCAGTTCTTC.

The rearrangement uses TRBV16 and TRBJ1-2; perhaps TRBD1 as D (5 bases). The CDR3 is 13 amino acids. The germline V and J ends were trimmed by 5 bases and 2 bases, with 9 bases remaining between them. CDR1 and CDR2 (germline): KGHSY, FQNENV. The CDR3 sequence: CASSGRTNYGYTF. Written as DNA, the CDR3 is TGTGCCAGCAGCGGCCGGACAAACTATGGCTACACCTTC. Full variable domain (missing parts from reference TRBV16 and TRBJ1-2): GEEVAQTPKHLVRGEGQKAKLYCAPIKGHSYVFWYQQVLKNEFKFLISFQNENVFDETGMPKERFSAKCLPNSPCSLEIQATKLEDSAVYFCASSGRTNYGYTFGSGTRLTVV.

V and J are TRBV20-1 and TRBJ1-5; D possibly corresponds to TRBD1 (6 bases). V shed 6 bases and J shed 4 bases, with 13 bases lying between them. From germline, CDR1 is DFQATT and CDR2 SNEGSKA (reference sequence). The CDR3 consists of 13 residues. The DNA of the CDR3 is TGCAGTGCCGAACTTCAGGGGAATCAGCCCCAGCATTTT. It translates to CSAELQGNQPQHF.

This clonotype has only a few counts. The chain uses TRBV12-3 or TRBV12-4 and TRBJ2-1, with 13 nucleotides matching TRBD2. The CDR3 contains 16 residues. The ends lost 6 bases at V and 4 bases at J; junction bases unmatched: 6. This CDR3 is CASSLPGLAGYNEQFF. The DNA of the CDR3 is TGTGCCAGCAGCCTCCCGGGACTAGCGGGGTACAATGAGCAGTTCTTC.

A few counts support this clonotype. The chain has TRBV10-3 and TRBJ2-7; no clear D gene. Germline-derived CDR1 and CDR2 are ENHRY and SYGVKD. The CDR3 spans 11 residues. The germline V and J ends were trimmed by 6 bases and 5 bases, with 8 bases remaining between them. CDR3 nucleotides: TGTGCCATCAGGTACAGCGACGAGCAGTACTTC. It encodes CAIRYSDEQYF.

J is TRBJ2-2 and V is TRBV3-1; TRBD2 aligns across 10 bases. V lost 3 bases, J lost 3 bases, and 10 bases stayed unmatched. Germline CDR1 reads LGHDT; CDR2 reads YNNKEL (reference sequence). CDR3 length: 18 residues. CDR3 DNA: TGTGCCAGCAGCCACTTATCCGGGACTAGCGTTGACACCGGGGAGCTGTTTTTT. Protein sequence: CASSHLSGTSVDTGELFF.

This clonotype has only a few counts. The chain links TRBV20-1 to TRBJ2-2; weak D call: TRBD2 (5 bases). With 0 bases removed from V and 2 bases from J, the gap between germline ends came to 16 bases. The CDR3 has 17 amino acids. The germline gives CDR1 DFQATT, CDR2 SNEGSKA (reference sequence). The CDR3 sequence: CSARDVRASPNTGELFF. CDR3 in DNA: TGCAGTGCTAGAGATGTCCGAGCTAGCCCAAACACCGGGGAGCTGTTTTTT.

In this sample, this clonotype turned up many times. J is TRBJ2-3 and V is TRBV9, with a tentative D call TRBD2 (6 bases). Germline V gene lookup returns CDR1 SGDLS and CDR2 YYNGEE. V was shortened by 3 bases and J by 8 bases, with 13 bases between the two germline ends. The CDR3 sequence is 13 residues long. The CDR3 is CASSDRLGGTQYF. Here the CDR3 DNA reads TGTGCCAGCAGCGACCGACTAGGTGGTACGCAGTATTTT.

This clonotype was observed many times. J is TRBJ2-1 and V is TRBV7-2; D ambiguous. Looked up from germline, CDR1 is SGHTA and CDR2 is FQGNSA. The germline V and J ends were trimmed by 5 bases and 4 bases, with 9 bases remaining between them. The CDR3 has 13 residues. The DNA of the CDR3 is TGTGCCAGCAGCCCCCAGGTTTACAATGAGCAGTTCTTC. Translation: CASSPQVYNEQFF.

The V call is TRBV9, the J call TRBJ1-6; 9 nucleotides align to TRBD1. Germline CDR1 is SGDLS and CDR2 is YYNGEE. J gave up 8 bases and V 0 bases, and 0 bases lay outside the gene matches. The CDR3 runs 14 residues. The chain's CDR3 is CASSVGQGDSPLHF. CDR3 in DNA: TGTGCCAGCAGCGTAGGACAGGGGGATTCACCCCTCCACTTT.

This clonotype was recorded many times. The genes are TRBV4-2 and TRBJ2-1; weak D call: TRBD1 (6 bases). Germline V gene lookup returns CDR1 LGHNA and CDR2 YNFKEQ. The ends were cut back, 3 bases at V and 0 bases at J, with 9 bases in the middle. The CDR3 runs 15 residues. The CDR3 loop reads CASSHTGSSYNEQFF. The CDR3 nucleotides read TGTGCCAGCAGCCATACAGGGAGCTCCTACAATGAGCAGTTCTTC.

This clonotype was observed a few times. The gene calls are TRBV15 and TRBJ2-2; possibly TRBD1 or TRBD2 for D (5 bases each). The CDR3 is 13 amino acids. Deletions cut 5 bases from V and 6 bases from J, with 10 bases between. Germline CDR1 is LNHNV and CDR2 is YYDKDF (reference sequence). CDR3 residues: CATSGRGAGELFF. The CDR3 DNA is TGTGCCACCAGCGGGCGAGGGGCCGGGGAGCTGTTTTTT. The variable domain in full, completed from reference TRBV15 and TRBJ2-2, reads DAMVIQNPRYQVTQFGKPVTLSCSQTLNHNVMYWYQQKSSQAPKLLFHYYDKDFNNEADTPDNFQSRRPNTSFCFLDIRSPGLGDTAMYLCATSGRGAGELFFGEGSRLTVL.

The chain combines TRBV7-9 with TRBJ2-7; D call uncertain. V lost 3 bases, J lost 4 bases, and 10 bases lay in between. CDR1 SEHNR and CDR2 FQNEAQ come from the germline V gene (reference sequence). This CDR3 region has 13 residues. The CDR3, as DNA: TGTGCCAGCAGCTTCGACATCGATTACGAGCAGTACTTC. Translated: CASSFDIDYEQYF. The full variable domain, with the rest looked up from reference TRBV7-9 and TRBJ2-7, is DTGVSQNPRHKITKRGQNVTFRCDPISEHNRLYWYRQTLGQGPEFLTYFQNEAQLEKSRLLSDRFSAERPKGSFSTLEIQRTEQGDSAMYLCASSFDIDYEQYFGPGTRLTVT.

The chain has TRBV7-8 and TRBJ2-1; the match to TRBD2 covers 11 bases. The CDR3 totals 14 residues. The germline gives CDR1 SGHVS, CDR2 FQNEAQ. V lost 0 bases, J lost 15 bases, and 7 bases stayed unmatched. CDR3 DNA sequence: TGTGCCAGCAGCTTAGCGGGACTAGCGGAGGGGAGGTTCTTC. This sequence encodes CASSLAGLAEGRFF. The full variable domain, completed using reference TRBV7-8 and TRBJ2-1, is GAGVSQSPRYKVAKRGQDVALRCDPISGHVSLFWYQQALGQGPEFLTYFQNEAQLDKSGLPSDRFFAERPEGSVSTLKIQRTQQEDSAVYLCASSLAGLAEGRFFGPGTRLTVL.

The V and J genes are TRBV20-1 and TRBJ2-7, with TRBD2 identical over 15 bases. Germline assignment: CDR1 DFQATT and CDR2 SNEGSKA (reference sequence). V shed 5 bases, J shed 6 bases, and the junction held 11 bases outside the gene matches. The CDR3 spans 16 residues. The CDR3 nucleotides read TGCAGTGCTGGATCCGGGGGACTAGCGGGGGGACCCGAGCAGTACGTC. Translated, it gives CSAGSGGLAGGPEQYV.

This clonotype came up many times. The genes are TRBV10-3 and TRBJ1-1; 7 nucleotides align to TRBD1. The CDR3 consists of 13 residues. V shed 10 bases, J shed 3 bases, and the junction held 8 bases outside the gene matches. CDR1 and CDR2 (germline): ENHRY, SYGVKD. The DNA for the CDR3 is TGTGCCACCAAAACAGGGACAGACACTGAAGCTTTCTTT. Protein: CATKTGTDTEAFF.

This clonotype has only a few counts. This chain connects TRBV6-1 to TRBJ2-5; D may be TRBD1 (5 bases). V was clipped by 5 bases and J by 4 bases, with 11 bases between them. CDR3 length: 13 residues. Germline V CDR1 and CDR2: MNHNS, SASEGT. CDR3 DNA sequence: TGTGCCAGCAGTCAAGGGGTGGGAGAGACCCAGTACTTC. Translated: CASSQGVGETQYF.

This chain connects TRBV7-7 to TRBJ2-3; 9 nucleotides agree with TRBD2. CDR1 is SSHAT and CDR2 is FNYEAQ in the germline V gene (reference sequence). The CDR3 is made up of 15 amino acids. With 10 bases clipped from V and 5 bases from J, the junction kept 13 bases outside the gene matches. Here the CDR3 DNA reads TGTGCCACCAAGGTGTGGCGGGAGGGCCAAGATACGCAGTATTTT. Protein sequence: CATKVWREGQDTQYF.

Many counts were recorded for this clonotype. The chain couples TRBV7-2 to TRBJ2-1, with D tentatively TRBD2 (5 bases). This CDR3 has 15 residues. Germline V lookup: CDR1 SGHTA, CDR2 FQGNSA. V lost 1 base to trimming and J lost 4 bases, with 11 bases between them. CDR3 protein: CASSLELGVYNEQFF. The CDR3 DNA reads TGTGCCAGCAGCTTAGAATTGGGAGTGTACAATGAGCAGTTCTTC.

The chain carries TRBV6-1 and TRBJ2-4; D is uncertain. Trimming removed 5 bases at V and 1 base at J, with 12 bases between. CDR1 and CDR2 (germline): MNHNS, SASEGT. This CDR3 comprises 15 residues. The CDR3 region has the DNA TGTGCCAGCAGTACCTATGAGGACGCCAAAAACATTCAGTACTTC. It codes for CASSTYEDAKNIQYF.

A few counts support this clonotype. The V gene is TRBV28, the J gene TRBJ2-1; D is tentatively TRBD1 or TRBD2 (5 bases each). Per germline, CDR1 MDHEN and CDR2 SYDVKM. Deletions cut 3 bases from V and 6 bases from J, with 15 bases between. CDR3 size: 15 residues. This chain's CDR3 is CASSFAQPGLNEQFF. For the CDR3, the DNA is TGTGCCAGCAGTTTCGCCCAACCGGGGCTCAATGAGCAGTTCTTC. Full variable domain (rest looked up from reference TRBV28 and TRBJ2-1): DVKVTQSSRYLVKRTGEKVFLECVQDMDHENMFWYRQDPGLGLRLIYFSYDVKMKEKGDIPEGYSVSREKKERFSLILESASTNQTSMYLCASSFAQPGLNEQFFGPGTRLTVL.

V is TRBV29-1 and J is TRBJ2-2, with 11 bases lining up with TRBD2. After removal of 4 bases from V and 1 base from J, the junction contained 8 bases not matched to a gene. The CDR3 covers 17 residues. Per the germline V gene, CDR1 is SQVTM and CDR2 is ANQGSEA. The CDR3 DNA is TGCAGCGTTGCGCGGCTAGCGGGGGGAGAGAACACCGGGGAGCTGTTTTTT. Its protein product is CSVARLAGGENTGELFF.

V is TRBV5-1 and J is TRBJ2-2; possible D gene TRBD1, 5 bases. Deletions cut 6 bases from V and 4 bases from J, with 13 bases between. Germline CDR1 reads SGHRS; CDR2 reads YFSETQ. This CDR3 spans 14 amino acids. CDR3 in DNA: TGCGCCAGCACCCCGGACATAGTCACCGGGGAGCTGTTTTTT. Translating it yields CASTPDIVTGELFF. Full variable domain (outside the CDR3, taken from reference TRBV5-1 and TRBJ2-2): KAGVTQTPRYLIKTRGQQVTLSCSPISGHRSVSWYQQTPGQGLQFLFEYFSETQRNKGNFPGRFSGRQFSNSRSEMNVSTLELGDSALYLCASTPDIVTGELFFGEGSRLTVL.